These T cell receptor beta chains were read from a single sample in a study of PD-1 blockade in classical Hodgkin lymphoma. Produced via immunoSEQ multiplex PCR; TCRdb's table is partial and in-frame only. The sample lists roughly 150,000 clones; approximately 72% were seen once. Sequencing used peripheral blood mononuclear cells (PBMCs), obtained before the second cycle of nivolumab. The receptors originated from a human donor with classical Hodgkin lymphoma. The CDR3 runs from the conserved cysteine through the conserved F or W. The order of the fields is V gene, D gene, J gene, CDR3 length, clone size, CDR3 DNA, CDR3 protein. D genes are given only for firm matches. A clone size is listed for some rows: how often the clone was seen (once, few, many), or a class if it is expanded.

v_call: TRBV28; d_call: -; j_call: TRBJ1-2; cdr3_length: 16; clone_size: -; cdr3_nt: TGTGCCAGCAGTTTTATACACAGGGCTGGCTCGGGTGGCTACACCTTC; cdr3_aa: CASSFIHRAGSGGYTF
v_call: TRBV18; d_call: TRBD2; j_call: TRBJ2-4; cdr3_length: 19; clone_size: -; cdr3_nt: TGTGCCAGCTCACCACCCGGGTTTACTAGCGGGATTGCCAAAAACATTCAGTACTTC; cdr3_aa: CASSPPGFTSGIAKNIQYF
v_call: TRBV19; d_call: -; j_call: TRBJ1-2; cdr3_length: 10; clone_size: few; cdr3_nt: TGTGCCAGTGGGCTTTATGGCTACACCTTC; cdr3_aa: CASGLYGYTF
v_call: TRBV10-3; d_call: TRBD1; j_call: TRBJ1-6; cdr3_length: 15; clone_size: -; cdr3_nt: TGTGCCATCAGTGATATCGGACAGGGTGGATCACCCCTCCACTTT; cdr3_aa: CAISDIGQGGSPLHF
v_call: TRBV5-8; d_call: TRBD2; j_call: TRBJ2-5; cdr3_length: 15; clone_size: -; cdr3_nt: TGTGCCAGCAGTTCGGGACTAGCGGGGGAAGAGACCCAGTACTTC; cdr3_aa: CASSSGLAGEETQYF
v_call: TRBV4-3; d_call: -; j_call: TRBJ1-1; cdr3_length: 13; clone_size: few; cdr3_nt: TGCGCCAGCAGCCACCAAGTGAACACTGAAGCTTTCTTT; cdr3_aa: CASSHQVNTEAFF
v_call: TRBV13; d_call: TRBD2; j_call: TRBJ2-7; cdr3_length: 16; clone_size: -; cdr3_nt: TGTGCCAGCAGCTTGGGACTAGCGATTAGCTCCTACGAGCAGTACTTC; cdr3_aa: CASSLGLAISSYEQYF
v_call: TRBV7-7; d_call: -; j_call: TRBJ1-4; cdr3_length: 15; clone_size: -; cdr3_nt: TGTGCCAGCAGCCTGACCGAGCCCCCCAATGAAAAACTGTTTTTT; cdr3_aa: CASSLTEPPNEKLFF
v_call: TRBV7-2; d_call: -; j_call: TRBJ2-5; cdr3_length: 14; clone_size: -; cdr3_nt: TGTGCCAGCAGCTTGGGTGGAGATGGGGAGACCCAGTACTTC; cdr3_aa: CASSLGGDGETQYF
v_call: TRBV7-8; d_call: TRBD2; j_call: TRBJ2-1; cdr3_length: 14; clone_size: -; cdr3_nt: TGTGCCAGCAGCTTACGGGAGGACTACAATGAGCAGTTCTTC; cdr3_aa: CASSLREDYNEQFF
v_call: TRBV5-1; d_call: TRBD1; j_call: TRBJ1-1; cdr3_length: 12; clone_size: once; cdr3_nt: TGCGCCAGCAGCCTGACAGGGGTGGAAGCTTTCTTT; cdr3_aa: CASSLTGVEAFF
v_call: TRBV6-5; d_call: -; j_call: TRBJ2-1; cdr3_length: 15; clone_size: -; cdr3_nt: TGTGCCAGCAGCCTCGCTGGGACACCGTACAATGAGCAGTTCTTC; cdr3_aa: CASSLAGTPYNEQFF
v_call: TRBV27; d_call: -; j_call: TRBJ1-2; cdr3_length: 13; clone_size: -; cdr3_nt: TGTGCCAGCAGTTTAAGGGGTCTGTCGGGCTACACCTTC; cdr3_aa: CASSLRGLSGYTF
v_call: TRBV19; d_call: -; j_call: TRBJ1-2; cdr3_length: 14; clone_size: -; cdr3_nt: TGTGCCAGTAACGCTTTTCGACAGAGCTATGGCTACACCTTC; cdr3_aa: CASNAFRQSYGYTF
v_call: TRBV11-2; d_call: TRBD2; j_call: TRBJ2-5; cdr3_length: 15; clone_size: -; cdr3_nt: TGTGCCAGCAGCTTAGTAGCGGGGGGGCCGGAGACCCAGTACTTC; cdr3_aa: CASSLVAGGPETQYF